This T cell receptor (beta chain) was sequenced for a study of blood T cell repertoires in COVID-19. Study at large: The United States, Italy and Spain supplied acute and convalescent COVID-19 samples. Sources were T cells, B-cell-depleted T cells, or PBMCs; the material itself was cDNA or gDNA.

Germline V lookup: CDR1 MNHEY, CDR2 SVGAGI. Trimming cost V 0 bases and J 9 bases, with 14 bases left between them. The length of the CDR3 is 14 residues. Study processing details: Estimation of nucleated cell counts was performed using reference gene primer amplification. Assay: immunoSEQ multiplex PCR; the TCRdb copy retains only in-frame clones and omits some. V, J and clone size derive from that table, while D and trimming were established from the DNA sequence. Counted here are about 80,000 clones, approximately 88% occurring once; the ten biggest clones make up approximately 4.9%. In this sample, this clone turned up a few times.

The sequencing sample was made of peripheral blood. This sequence was found in an elderly woman with active or convalescent COVID-19. The rearrangement links TRBV6-5 to TRBJ2-5, with a weak D call TRBD2 (6 bases). The CDR3 loop is CASSYSRDPGAQYF. The CDR3 DNA reads TGTGCCAGCAGTTACTCGAGGGACCCGGGGGCCCAGTACTTC.